This T cell receptor (beta chain) was identified in a study of cytomegalovirus exposure and HLA in healthy donors. Study conclusions and caveats: Accurate prediction of most subjects' HLA-A and HLA-B alleles from TCR beta sequences was reported. Some V segments could not be told apart, so they were left out, TRBV6-2 and TRBV6-3 among them.

About this clone itself: Its cognate antigen is unknown.

Both 60 Vbeta primers and 13 Jbeta primers went into the PCR. Sequencing was performed with immunoSEQ multiplex PCR; in TCRdb, only in-frame clones are kept and a portion is missing. The table has 200,000 or so clones, 65% to 80% seen once. V lost 3 bases and J lost 4, with 7 bases in between. The CDR3 consists of 13 residues. The V gene's germline CDR1 is LGHNA and CDR2 YNFKEQ. The sequence came from a man aged 45-65 years in good health and CMV-seronegative. The rearrangement links TRBV4-2 to TRBJ2-1, with D unresolved. Sequenced material: PBMCs. CDR3 region: CASSQTRYNEQFF. The CDR3 nucleotides are TGTGCCAGCAGCCAGACTCGTTACAATGAGCAGTTCTTC.